The rows below give T cell receptor beta chains drawn from one sample of a study of OX40 agonist ivuxolimab in advanced cancers. Clones were read by immunoSEQ multiplex PCR, and TCRdb kept only the in-frame ones, dropping some. There are approximately 100,000 clones in the sample; 70% to 90% occur only once, and 3.8% lies in the top ten. Sequences were derived from CD4+ or CD8+ T cells sorted from blood, sampled in a trial of the OX40 agonist ivuxolimab. These receptors were collected from an adult with an advanced solid tumor such as melanoma, head and neck, liver or kidney cancer. The CDR3 runs from the conserved cysteine through the conserved F or W. A D gene is named only where the DNA matches it firmly. Clone size is not always given. Where it is, it says once, few, many or a class for expanded clones.

>NA|15|TRBV4-1|TRBJ2-4|NA
CASRSLNGAKNIQYF
TGCGCCAGCAGGTCCCTCAACGGAGCCAAAAACATTCAGTACTTC
>NA|15|TRBV5-1|TRBJ2-7|NA
CASSLGGLNSYEQYF
TGCGCCAGCAGCTTGGGAGGACTCAACTCCTACGAGCAGTACTTC
>TRBD1|16|TRBV5-1|TRBJ2-6|NA
CASSPDRGSGANVLTF
TGCGCCAGCAGCCCCGACAGGGGCTCTGGGGCCAACGTCCTGACTTTC
>TRBD2|15|TRBV19|TRBJ2-1|NA
CASSITSGPYNEQFF
TGTGCCAGTAGTATCACTAGCGGCCCCTACAATGAGCAGTTCTTC
>NA|15|TRBV6-5|TRBJ1-1|NA
CASSSSYRDVREAFF
TGTGCCAGCAGTTCCTCCTATAGGGACGTAAGAGAAGCTTTCTTT
>NA|15|TRBV9|TRBJ2-1|NA
CASSPQGVNDNEQFF
TGTGCCAGCAGCCCTCAAGGAGTAAACGACAATGAGCAGTTCTTC
>NA|13|TRBV4-2|TRBJ1-5|few
CASSQLINQPQHF
TGTGCCAGCAGCCAGTTGATCAATCAGCCCCAGCATTTT
>NA|17|TRBV14|TRBJ2-5|NA
CASSQEMTRAGWETQYF
TGTGCCAGCAGCCAAGAGATGACAAGGGCCGGGTGGGAGACCCAGTACTTC
>TRBD2|15|TRBV27|TRBJ2-1|once
CASSPGLAPYNEQFF
TGTGCCAGCAGTCCTGGACTAGCGCCTTACAATGAGCAGTTCTTC
>TRBD1|15|TRBV7-2|TRBJ1-2|once
CASSLGDRGYYGYTF
TGTGCCAGCAGCTTAGGGGACAGGGGCTACTATGGCTACACCTTC
>TRBD1|15|TRBV4-1|TRBJ1-1|NA
CASRKTTGLNTEAFF
TGCGCCAGCAGAAAAACGACAGGGTTGAACACTGAAGCTTTCTTT